This TCR beta chain was profiled in a study of T cell repertoires in cytomegalovirus infection. Study in general: It can be stated that public TCR beta signatures indicated CMV infection as well as a matching HLA type.

This clonotype has only a few counts. The target antigen is unknown. Study-wide results and limits: There were carriers of CMV plus the relevant HLA, and cumulative public TCR beta family frequency identified them. HLA-C-restricted CMV-specific TCR beta clonotypes prevailed in the ex vivo response.

The CDR3 length is 14 residues. Deletions cut 8 bases from V and 0 bases from J, with 13 bases between. A single record per CDR3 protein comes from TCRdb applying MiXCR to the reads. Among 250,000 to 300,000 distinct CDR3 sequences listed, under 30% were seen once. This sequence joins TRBV12-3 or TRBV12-4 and TRBJ1-1, with a tentative D call TRBD1 (5 bases). Sample: PBMCs. This TCR derives from a human donor in good health (CMV status not recorded). Some clones in this sample may be carry-over from other donors' samples. In nucleotides, the CDR3 is TGTGCCAGCGGCTCCAGGGTTGTGAACACTGAAGCTTTCTTT. It yields the protein CASGSRVVNTEAFF.